One and the same sample provided the 29 T cell receptor beta chains below, sequenced in a study of yellow fever vaccine responses in identical twins. MiXCR was run by TCRdb on the RT-PCR reads, yielding one entry per CDR3 protein. The sample shows fewer than 4,000 distinct CDR3 sequences, about 87% of them seen only once. Sequenced material: T cells from blood (PBMCs), unsorted or a sorted subset (not recorded which), taken before or after yellow fever vaccination (not recorded which). These receptor sequences come from a woman aged 18 to 35 who received the yellow fever vaccine.

This clonotype was observed a handful of times. The V call is TRBV15, the J call TRBJ1-1; D may be TRBD1 (5 bases). CDR3 size: 17 residues. The V end lost 0 bases, the J end lost 3 bases, and 17 bases lay between the germline ends. Germline V gene sequence: CDR1 LNHNV, CDR2 YYDKDF (reference sequence). The CDR3 reads CATSRDDLGARDTEAFF. The CDR3, as DNA: TGTGCCACCAGCAGAGATGATCTAGGGGCTCGTGACACTGAAGCTTTCTTT.

The J gene is TRBJ2-5, the V gene TRBV30, with D perhaps being TRBD1 or TRBD2 (5 bases each). Between the trimmed V and J ends, which lost 2 bases and 4 bases, there was a span of 14 bases. The CDR3 extends over 14 amino acids. Germline V gene sequence: CDR1 GTSNPN, CDR2 SVGIG (reference sequence). The CDR3 is CAWSRSRGGETQYF. The CDR3 nucleotides are TGTGCCTGGAGTAGGTCGAGGGGCGGAGAGACCCAGTACTTC.

This clonotype was seen a few times. The chain combines TRBV2 with TRBJ1-1; D possibly corresponds to TRBD1 (6 bases). The V and J ends lost 6 bases and 7 bases respectively, with 9 bases between them. This CDR3 is built from 11 residues. Looked up from germline, CDR1 is SNHLY and CDR2 is FYNNEI. CDR3: CASRPDSEAFF. CDR3 in DNA: TGTGCCAGCAGGCCGGACAGTGAAGCTTTCTTT.

V is TRBV10-3 and J is TRBJ2-1; TRBD2 agrees at 9 bases. The CDR3 totals 15 residues. V was clipped by 5 bases and J by 0 bases; unmatched bases: 2. Germline V CDR1 and CDR2: ENHRY, SYGVKD. CDR3 coding DNA: TGTGCCATCAGTCTAGCGGGACTCTCCTACAATGAGCAGTTCTTC. This codes for CAISLAGLSYNEQFF.

The chain couples TRBV2 to TRBJ2-5; either TRBD1 or TRBD2 may supply D (5 bases each). Trimming removed 6 bases from V and 5 bases from J, with 13 bases in between. In germline, CDR1 is SNHLY, CDR2 FYNNEI. The CDR3 length is 13 residues. CDR3 in DNA: TGTGCCAGCAGATGGGACGGCCGTGAGACCCAGTACTTC. Translating it yields CASRWDGRETQYF.

The table lists this clonotype with a count of one. This chain's CDR3 is CASSLAGQSTRGYTF. In DNA form, the CDR3 reads TGTGCCAGCAGCTTAGCGGGACAGAGTACGAGAGGCTACACCTTC. This chain joins TRBV11-1 and TRBJ1-2; 7 bases line up with TRBD1. CDR1 and CDR2 (germline): SGHAT, FQDESV (reference sequence). Trimming at V came to 0 bases and at J to 8 bases, leaving 9 bases not matched to a gene. This CDR3 comprises 15 residues.

The chain couples TRBV23-1 to TRBJ1-5, with D unclear. TRBV23-1 is reported as an ORF; its role is uncertain. The length of the CDR3 is 14 residues. The V gene lost 4 bases and the J gene lost 0 bases, with 7 bases spanning the gap. The CDR3 region is CASSRTVSNQPQHF. In DNA, the CDR3 is TGCGCCAGCAGTCGGACGGTTAGCAATCAGCCCCAGCATTTT.

This chain uses TRBV11-1 with TRBJ2-7; TRBD1 is a possible D gene (5 bases). From germline, CDR1 is SGHAT and CDR2 FQDESV (reference sequence). Trimming shortened V by 6 bases and J by 1 base, and 13 bases separated the two germline ends. This CDR3 comprises 14 residues. The CDR3 reads CASRQVAESYEQYF. The CDR3 region has the DNA TGTGCCAGCAGACAGGTAGCCGAATCCTACGAGCAGTACTTC.

V is TRBV11-1 and J is TRBJ2-1; D is unresolved. There are 12 residues in the CDR3. Germline loops: CDR1 SGHAT, CDR2 FQDESV (reference sequence). Deletions cut 5 bases from V and 7 bases from J, with 9 bases between. The CDR3 here is CASSAPHNEQFF. DNA for the CDR3: TGTGCCAGCAGCGCCCCACATAATGAGCAGTTCTTC.

In its sample, this clonotype was seen once. The CDR3 nucleotides are TGTGCCAGCATTAACACTGCGGGGGGGCCATCAGATACGCAGTATTTT. Residues: CASINTAGGPSDTQYF. V gene TRBV25-1 combines with J gene TRBJ2-3; 9 nucleotides line up with TRBD2. With 7 bases clipped from V and 4 bases from J, the junction kept 12 bases outside the gene matches. The CDR3 has 16 residues. CDR1 MGHDK and CDR2 SYGVNS come from the germline V gene.

This clonotype was observed a few times. The chain links TRBV5-5 to TRBJ2-7; D perhaps matches TRBD2 (5 bases). The V end was cut by 0 bases, the J end by 3 bases, with 13 bases between. Germline V gives CDR1 SGHKS, CDR2 YYEKEE (reference sequence). This CDR3 spans 15 amino acids. The CDR3 nucleotides read TGTGCCAGCAGCTTGGTGCCGGGGTCGGGCTACGAGCAGTACTTC. It specifies CASSLVPGSGYEQYF.

V usage is TRBV20-1 and J usage is TRBJ2-1; D is uncertain. The V end lost 4 bases, the J end lost 7 bases, and 20 bases lay between the germline ends. This CDR3 comprises 15 residues. Germline V gene lookup returns CDR1 DFQATT and CDR2 SNEGSKA (reference sequence). Here the CDR3 reads CSATELEVYKNEQFF. The CDR3 DNA is TGCAGTGCTACAGAGTTAGAGGTATACAAAAATGAGCAGTTCTTC.

The chain joins TRBV18 to TRBJ2-7; D remains ambiguous. The CDR3 spans 12 residues. Germline CDR1 is KGHSH and CDR2 is LQKENI. Between the trimmed V and J ends, which lost 3 bases and 4 bases, there was a span of 7 bases. The CDR3 bases are TGTGCCAGCTCACCCGACGGGTACGAGCAGTACTTC. Protein sequence: CASSPDGYEQYF.

V and J are TRBV7-6 and TRBJ1-1, with a possible D match to TRBD1 (5 bases). Trimming shortened V by 5 bases and J by 5 bases, and 21 bases separated the two germline ends. From germline, CDR1 is SGHVS and CDR2 FNYEAQ. This CDR3 has 16 residues. For the CDR3, the DNA is TGTGCCAGCAGCCTGATGGAGAGGGGCGTAGGAACTGAAGCTTTCTTT. Residues: CASSLMERGVGTEAFF.

This sequence joins TRBV2 and TRBJ2-3; D is undetermined. V was shortened by 0 bases and J by 2 bases, with 6 bases between the two germline ends. The CDR3 is made up of 14 amino acids. Per germline, CDR1 SNHLY and CDR2 FYNNEI. The chain's CDR3 is CASSEAIPTDTQYF. The CDR3 nucleotides read TGTGCCAGCAGTGAAGCAATCCCCACAGATACGCAGTATTTT.

This chain connects TRBV5-5 to TRBJ2-1, with a possible D match to TRBD1 (5 bases). This CDR3 is 15 amino acids long. The V and J ends lost 3 bases and 2 bases respectively, with 12 bases between them. Germline loops: CDR1 SGHKS, CDR2 YYEKEE (reference sequence). The CDR3 is CASSSDIPAYNEQFF. For the CDR3, the DNA is TGTGCCAGCAGCTCGGACATACCCGCCTACAATGAGCAGTTCTTC.

The chain joins TRBV7-9 to TRBJ2-3, with 8 bases matching TRBD1. Germline V CDR1 and CDR2: SEHNR, FQNEAQ (reference sequence). The length of the CDR3 is 15 residues. With 3 bases clipped from V and 2 bases from J, the junction kept 4 bases outside the gene matches. DNA for the CDR3: TGTGCCAGCAGCTTGACAGGGGCGGACACAGATACGCAGTATTTT. This encodes CASSLTGADTDTQYF.

V usage is TRBV20-1 and J usage is TRBJ2-3; maybe TRBD2 (5 bases). Germline CDR1 DFQATT, CDR2 SNEGSKA (reference sequence). The CDR3 totals 13 residues. The CDR3 DNA follows: TGCAGGGCTCCCAGTAGCGACACAGATACGCAGTATTTT. This translates into CRAPSSDTDTQYF.

In this sample, this clonotype turned up a few times. An end of the junction differs from the germline gene, which may be a read error. The gene calls are TRBV2 and TRBJ1-1; TRBD1 agrees at 8 bases. Germline CDR1 and CDR2: SNHLY and FYNNEI. The CDR3 length is 13 residues. The CDR3 loop reads CASRYRGGTEAFF. Written as DNA, the CDR3 is TGTGCCAGCAGGTACAGGGGGGGCACTGAAGCTTTCTTC.

V usage is TRBV5-1 and J usage is TRBJ1-5; no firm D call. Trimming took 1 base from V and 5 from J, leaving 7 bases between them. Germline lookup yields CDR1 SGHRS and CDR2 YFSETQ. The CDR3 runs 13 residues. CDR3 sequence: CASSLNGDQPQHF. CDR3 DNA sequence: TGCGCCAGCAGCTTGAACGGGGATCAGCCCCAGCATTTT.

This chain connects TRBV19 to TRBJ2-7; the D is unclear. V lost 7 bases and J 5 bases, leaving 15 bases between the germline ends. Germline CDR1 LNHDA, CDR2 SQIVND (reference sequence). This CDR3 comprises 13 residues. In DNA form, the CDR3 reads TGTGCCAGTACCAATTTGAATCGGGACGAGCAGTACTTC. Encoded protein: CASTNLNRDEQYF.

This rearrangement joins TRBV3-1 to TRBJ2-7; D not resolved. The CDR3 loop spans 12 amino acids. Germline loops: CDR1 LGHDT, CDR2 YNNKEL (reference sequence). V was trimmed by 3 bases and J by 4 bases, leaving 7 bases between them. The CDR3 DNA is TGTGCCAGCAGCCATTCTCATTACGAGCAGTACTTC. Amino acids: CASSHSHYEQYF.

The V and J genes are TRBV12-3 or TRBV12-4 and TRBJ2-3, with D unresolved. Trimming took off 5 bases at V and 1 base at J, with 13 bases between the two ends. This CDR3 is 15 amino acids long. The CDR3 loop reads CASSPPTGGTDTQYF. Written as DNA, the CDR3 is TGTGCCAGCAGTCCCCCAACTGGGGGCACAGATACGCAGTATTTT.

This chain links TRBV12-3 or TRBV12-4 with TRBJ1-1; 8 bases fit TRBD1. Unmatched junction bases numbered 6, after V lost 3 bases and J lost 3 bases. The CDR3 has 15 amino acids. The CDR3 reads CASSLGDRFYTEAFF. The DNA for the CDR3 is TGTGCCAGCAGTTTGGGGGACAGGTTTTACACTGAAGCTTTCTTT.

As DNA, the CDR3 is TGTGCCAGCAGTTTAGCCCTCTTTCAGGGGAGAGGGGCCCAGCATTTT. Encoded protein: CASSLALFQGRGAQHF. The chain is built from TRBV12-3 or TRBV12-4 and TRBJ1-5; D might be TRBD1 (6 bases). V was trimmed by 0 bases and J by 11 bases, leaving 20 bases between them. The CDR3 consists of 16 residues.

The chain joins TRBV7-2 to TRBJ2-7; maybe TRBD1 (6 bases). There are 15 residues in the CDR3. Germline CDR1 reads SGHTA; CDR2 reads FQGNSA. The germline V and J ends were trimmed by 1 base and 1 base, with 11 bases remaining between them. The CDR3 sequence is CASSLVDSASYEQYF. As DNA, the CDR3 is TGTGCCAGCAGCTTAGTGGACAGTGCTTCCTACGAGCAGTACTTC.

This clonotype was recorded a few times. The genes are TRBV30 and TRBJ2-5; weak D call: TRBD1 (7 bases). This CDR3 comprises 12 residues. The ends were cut back, 2 bases at V and 4 bases at J, with 8 bases in the middle. Germline V gene sequence: CDR1 GTSNPN, CDR2 SVGIG (reference sequence). CDR3 loop: CAWSQGGETQYF. CDR3 nucleotides: TGTGCCTGGAGTCAGGGGGGAGAGACCCAGTACTTC.

J is TRBJ2-1 and V is TRBV20-1, with a tentative D call TRBD2 (7 bases). CDR1 and CDR2 from the germline V gene are DFQATT and SNEGSKA (reference sequence). Trimming pared 6 bases from V and 8 bases from J, leaving 20 bases between. This CDR3 spans 14 amino acids. CDR3 in amino acids: CSAGPRGGIDEQFF. Here the CDR3 DNA reads TGCAGTGCGGGACCTCGCGGGGGCATCGATGAGCAGTTCTTC.

V is TRBV11-1 and J is TRBJ1-2; maybe TRBD1 (5 bases). Trimming pared 1 base from V and 4 bases from J, leaving 13 bases between. CDR3 length: 15 residues. Germline loops: CDR1 SGHAT, CDR2 FQDESV (reference sequence). The CDR3: CASSLEGSQGYGYTF. Written as DNA, the CDR3 is TGTGCCAGCAGCTTAGAAGGGTCCCAGGGCTATGGCTACACCTTC.